Here is one TCR beta chain with its context. Using about 0.2 ug DNA, approximately 30,000 T cell genomes, the sorted-subset replicate PCRs were run. Assay used: immunoSEQ multiplex PCR; TCRdb lists only in-frame clones, some missing. The sample has about 2.4 million clones; 93% are singletons. This entry comes from a study of shared clonotypes between healthy human individuals. The germline gives CDR1 ENHRY, CDR2 SYGVKD. CDR3 length: 16 residues. V lost 2 bases, J lost 4 bases, and 4 bases stayed unmatched. Free of recent acute infections or vaccinations, the donors were healthy HIV-negative adults. The chain has TRBV10-3 and TRBJ2-1; 11 positions agree with TRBD2. Input material: naive CD4+ T cells from PBMCs. The subset denotes: CD45RA+ positively selected. This sequence was found in a man younger than 30 in good health. Some clones in this sample may be carry-over from other donors' samples. Here the CDR3 reads CAISEVAGGKYNEQFF. For the CDR3, the DNA is TGTGCCATCAGTGAGGTAGCGGGAGGGAAGTACAATGAGCAGTTCTTC.